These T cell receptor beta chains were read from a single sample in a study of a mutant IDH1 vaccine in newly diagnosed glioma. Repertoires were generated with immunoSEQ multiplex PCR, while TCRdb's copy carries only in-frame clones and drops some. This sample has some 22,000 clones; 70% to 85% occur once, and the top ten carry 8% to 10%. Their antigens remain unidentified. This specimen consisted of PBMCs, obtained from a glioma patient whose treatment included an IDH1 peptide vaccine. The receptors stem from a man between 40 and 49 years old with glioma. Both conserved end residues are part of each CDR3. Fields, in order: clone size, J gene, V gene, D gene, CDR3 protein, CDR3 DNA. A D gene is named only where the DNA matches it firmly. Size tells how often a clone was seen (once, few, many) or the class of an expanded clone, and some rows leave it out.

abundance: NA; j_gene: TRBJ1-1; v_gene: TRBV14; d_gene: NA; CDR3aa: CASSQDKGRLNTEAFF; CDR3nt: TGTGCCAGCAGCCAAGATAAAGGCAGGTTGAACACTGAAGCTTTCTTT
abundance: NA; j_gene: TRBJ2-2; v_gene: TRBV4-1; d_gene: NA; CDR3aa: CASSQGEGDRTGELFF; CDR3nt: TGCGCCAGCAGCCAAGGAGAGGGGGACCGGACCGGGGAGCTGTTTTTT
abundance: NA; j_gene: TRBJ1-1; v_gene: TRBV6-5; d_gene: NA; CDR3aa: CASSRRRGADTEAFF; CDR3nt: TGTGCCAGCAGTCGCCGGAGAGGGGCCGACACTGAAGCTTTCTTT
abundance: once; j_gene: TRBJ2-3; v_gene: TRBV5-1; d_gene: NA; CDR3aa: CASSSSSGFRDTQYF; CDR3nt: TGCGCCAGCAGCTCGTCATCAGGGTTTCGAGATACGCAGTATTTT
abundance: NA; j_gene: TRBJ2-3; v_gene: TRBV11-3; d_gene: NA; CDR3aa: CASSFLLGRTSTDTQYF; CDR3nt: TGTGCCAGCAGCTTTCTCCTCGGGAGAACTAGCACAGATACGCAGTATTTT
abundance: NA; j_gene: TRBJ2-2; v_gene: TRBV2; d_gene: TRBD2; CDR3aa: CATMWASGSAGELFF; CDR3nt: TGTGCCACCATGTGGGCTAGCGGGAGTGCCGGGGAGCTGTTTTTT
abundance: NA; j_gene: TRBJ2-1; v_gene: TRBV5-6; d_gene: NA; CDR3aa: CASSARVGYNEQFF; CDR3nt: TGTGCCAGCTCGGCTAGGGTCGGGTACAATGAGCAGTTCTTC
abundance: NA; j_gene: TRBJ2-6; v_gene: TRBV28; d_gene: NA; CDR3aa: CASSLFRAGQAGANVLTF; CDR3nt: TGTGCCAGCAGTTTATTTCGGGCAGGGCAAGCTGGGGCCAACGTCCTGACTTTC
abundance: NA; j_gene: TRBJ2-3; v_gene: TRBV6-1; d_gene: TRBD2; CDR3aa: CASRLAVTDTQYF; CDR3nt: TGTGCCAGCCGGCTAGCGGTCACAGATACGCAGTATTTT
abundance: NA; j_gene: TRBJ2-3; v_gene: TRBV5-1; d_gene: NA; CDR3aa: CASSLNQGRGSGTDTQYF; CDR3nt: TGCGCCAGCAGCTTGAACCAGGGGAGAGGTAGCGGGACAGATACGCAGTATTTT
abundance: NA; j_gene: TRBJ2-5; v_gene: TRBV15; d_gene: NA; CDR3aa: CATSRSLGPGGGETQYF; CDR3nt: TGTGCCACCAGCAGATCGCTGGGACCAGGAGGTGGCGAGACCCAGTACTTC
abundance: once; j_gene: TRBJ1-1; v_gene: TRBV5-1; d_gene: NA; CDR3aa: CASSSQPSQGANTEAFF; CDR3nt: TGCGCCAGCAGCTCCCAGCCCTCGCAGGGTGCTAACACTGAAGCTTTCTTT
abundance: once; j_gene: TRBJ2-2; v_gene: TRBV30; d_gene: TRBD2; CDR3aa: CAWRKRPGLAGPNTGELFF; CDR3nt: TGTGCCTGGAGGAAACGACCGGGACTAGCGGGACCGAACACCGGGGAGCTGTTTTTT
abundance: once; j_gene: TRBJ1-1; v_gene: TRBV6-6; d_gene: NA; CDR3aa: CASSYSRGQAFF; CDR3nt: TGTGCCAGCAGTTACTCGAGAGGGCAAGCTTTCTTT
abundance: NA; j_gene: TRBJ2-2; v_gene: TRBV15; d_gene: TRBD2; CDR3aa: CATSSAPLAGGHTGELFF; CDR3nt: TGTGCCACCAGCAGTGCTCCACTAGCGGGAGGTCACACCGGGGAGCTGTTTTTT
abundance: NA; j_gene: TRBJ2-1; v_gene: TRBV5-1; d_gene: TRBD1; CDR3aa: CASSKDREVYNEQFF; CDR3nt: TGCGCCAGCAGCAAGGACAGGGAGGTCTACAATGAGCAGTTCTTC
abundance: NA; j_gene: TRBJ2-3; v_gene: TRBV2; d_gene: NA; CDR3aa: CASSENRAVVDTQYF; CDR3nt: TGTGCCAGCAGTGAAAATCGAGCGGTTGTGGATACGCAGTATTTT
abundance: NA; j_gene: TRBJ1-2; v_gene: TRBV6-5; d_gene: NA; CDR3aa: CASSYSGGGYTF; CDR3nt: TGTGCCAGCAGTTACTCCGGGGGAGGCTACACCTTC
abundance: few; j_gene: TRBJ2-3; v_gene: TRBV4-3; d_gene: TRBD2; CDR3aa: CASSQEGPAGGVDTQYF; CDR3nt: TGCGCCAGCAGCCAAGAGGGACCAGCGGGAGGGGTAGATACGCAGTATTTT
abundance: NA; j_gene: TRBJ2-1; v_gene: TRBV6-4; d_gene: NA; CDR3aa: CASSDSENNEQFF; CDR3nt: TGTGCCAGCAGTGACTCGGAGAACAATGAGCAGTTCTTC
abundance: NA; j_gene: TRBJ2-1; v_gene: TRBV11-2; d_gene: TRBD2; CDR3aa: CASSPRNSGSSNEQFF; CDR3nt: TGTGCCAGCAGCCCACGTAATAGCGGGAGTTCGAATGAGCAGTTCTTC
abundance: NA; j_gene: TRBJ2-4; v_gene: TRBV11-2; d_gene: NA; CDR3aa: CASSLETGAIAKNIQYF; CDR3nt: TGTGCCAGCAGCTTAGAGACGGGGGCAATAGCCAAAAACATTCAGTACTTC
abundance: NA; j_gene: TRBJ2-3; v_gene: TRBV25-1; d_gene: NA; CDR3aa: CASSERPANTQYF; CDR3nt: TGTGCCAGCAGTGAAAGACCGGCGAATACGCAGTATTTT
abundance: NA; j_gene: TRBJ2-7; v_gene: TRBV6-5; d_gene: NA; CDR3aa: CASSPDRGSYEQYF; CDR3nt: TGTGCCAGCAGTCCAGATAGGGGGTCCTACGAGCAGTACTTC
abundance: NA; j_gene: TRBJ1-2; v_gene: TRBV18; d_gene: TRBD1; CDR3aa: CASSQDRRNYGYTF; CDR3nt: TGTGCCAGCTCGCAGGACAGGCGTAACTATGGCTACACCTTC
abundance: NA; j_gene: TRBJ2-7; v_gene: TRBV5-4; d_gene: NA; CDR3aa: CASSLLDGERFYEQYF; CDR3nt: TGTGCCAGCAGCTTGCTTGATGGGGAAAGGTTCTACGAGCAGTACTTC
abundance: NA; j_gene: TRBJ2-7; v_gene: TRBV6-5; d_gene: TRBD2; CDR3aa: CASRYQGGVEQYF; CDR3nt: TGTGCCAGCAGATATCAGGGAGGGGTCGAGCAGTACTTC
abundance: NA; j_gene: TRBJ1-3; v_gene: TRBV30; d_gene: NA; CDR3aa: CACNPTVSGNTIYF; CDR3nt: TGTGCCTGCAACCCGACGGTCTCTGGAAACACCATATATTTT
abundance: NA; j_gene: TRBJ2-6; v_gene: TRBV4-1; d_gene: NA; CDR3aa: CASSQDPASGANVLTF; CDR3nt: TGCGCCAGCAGCCAAGACCCAGCGTCTGGGGCCAACGTCCTGACTTTC
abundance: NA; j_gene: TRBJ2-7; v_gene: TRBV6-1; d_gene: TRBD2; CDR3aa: CASSEAGGLAGSLPSSYEQYF; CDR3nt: TGTGCCAGCAGTGAAGCGGGGGGACTAGCGGGAAGCCTTCCTAGCTCCTACGAGCAGTACTTC
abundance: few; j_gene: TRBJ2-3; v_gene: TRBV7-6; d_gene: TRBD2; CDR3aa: CASSFGLAGGTDTQYF; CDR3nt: TGTGCCAGCAGCTTTGGACTAGCGGGAGGGACAGATACGCAGTATTTT
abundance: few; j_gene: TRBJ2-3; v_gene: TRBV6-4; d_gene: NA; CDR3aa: CASSDSPAGGADTQYF; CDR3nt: TGTGCCAGCAGTGACTCTCCAGCGGGCGGGGCAGATACGCAGTATTTT
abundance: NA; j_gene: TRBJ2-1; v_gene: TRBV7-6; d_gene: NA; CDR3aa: CASSFPDHNEQFF; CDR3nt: TGTGCCAGCAGCTTCCCAGATCACAATGAGCAGTTCTTC
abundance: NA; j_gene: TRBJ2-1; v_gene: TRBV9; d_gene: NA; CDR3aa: CASMAPGNEQFF; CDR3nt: TGTGCCAGCATGGCTCCTGGCAATGAGCAGTTCTTC
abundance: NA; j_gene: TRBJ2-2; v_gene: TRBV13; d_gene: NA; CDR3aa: CASRPYVAVNTGELFF; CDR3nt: TGTGCCAGCAGACCATACGTGGCGGTTAACACCGGGGAGCTGTTTTTT
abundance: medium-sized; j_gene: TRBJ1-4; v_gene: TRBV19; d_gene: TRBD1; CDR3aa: CASRQTGDGEKLFF; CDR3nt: TGTGCCAGTAGACAGACAGGGGATGGTGAAAAACTGTTTTTT
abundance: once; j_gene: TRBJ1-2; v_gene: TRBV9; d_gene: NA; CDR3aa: CASSVDLSNYGYTF; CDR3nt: TGTGCCAGCAGCGTAGACCTTTCTAACTATGGCTACACCTTC
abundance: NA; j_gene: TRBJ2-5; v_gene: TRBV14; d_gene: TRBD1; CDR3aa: CASSPGQGTAQYF; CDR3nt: TGTGCCAGCAGCCCAGGACAGGGGACGGCCCAGTACTTC
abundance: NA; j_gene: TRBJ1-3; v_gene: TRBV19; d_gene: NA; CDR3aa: CATKKESGSGNTIYF; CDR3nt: TGTGCCACGAAGAAGGAGTCGGGCTCTGGAAACACCATATATTTT
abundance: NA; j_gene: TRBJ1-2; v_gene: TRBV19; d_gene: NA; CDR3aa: CASSLQELGYTF; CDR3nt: TGTGCCAGTAGTCTACAGGAGCTTGGCTACACCTTC
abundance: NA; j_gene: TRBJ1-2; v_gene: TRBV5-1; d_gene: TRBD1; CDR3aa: CASSRTGFADGYTF; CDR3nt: TGCGCCAGCAGCCGGACAGGGTTTGCCGATGGCTACACCTTC
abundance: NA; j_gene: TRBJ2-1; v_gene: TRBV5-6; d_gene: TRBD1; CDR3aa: CASSLATGYNEQFF; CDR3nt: TGTGCCAGCAGCTTGGCGACAGGGTACAATGAGCAGTTCTTC
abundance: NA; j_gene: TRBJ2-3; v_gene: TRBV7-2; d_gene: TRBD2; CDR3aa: CASSLRLAGADTQYF; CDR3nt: TGTGCCAGCAGCCTCCGACTAGCGGGCGCAGATACGCAGTATTTT
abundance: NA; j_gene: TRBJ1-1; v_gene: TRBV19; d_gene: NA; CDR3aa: CASRGQPTNTEAFF; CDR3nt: TGTGCCAGTAGAGGACAGCCGACCAACACTGAAGCTTTCTTT
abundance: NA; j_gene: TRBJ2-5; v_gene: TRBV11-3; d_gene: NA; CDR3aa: CASSKRGQETQYF; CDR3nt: TGTGCCAGCAGCAAACGAGGGCAAGAGACCCAGTACTTC
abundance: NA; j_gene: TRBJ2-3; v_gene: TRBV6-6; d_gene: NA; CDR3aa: CASLSSTDTQYF; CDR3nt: TGTGCCAGCCTCTCAAGCACAGATACGCAGTATTTT
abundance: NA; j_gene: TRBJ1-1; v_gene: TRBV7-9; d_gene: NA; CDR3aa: CASSLVVGNEAFF; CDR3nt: TGTGCCAGCAGCTTAGTGGTCGGAAATGAAGCTTTCTTT
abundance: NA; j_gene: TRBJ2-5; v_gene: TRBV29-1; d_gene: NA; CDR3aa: CSGGGGLEQETQYF; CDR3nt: TGCAGCGGGGGGGGCGGGCTGGAGCAAGAGACCCAGTACTTC
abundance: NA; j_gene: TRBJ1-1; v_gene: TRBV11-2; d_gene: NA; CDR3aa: CASSLGGYEAFF; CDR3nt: TGTGCCAGCAGCTTGGGGGGGTATGAAGCTTTCTTT
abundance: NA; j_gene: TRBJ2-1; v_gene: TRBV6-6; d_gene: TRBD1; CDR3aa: CASSYEGQGANEQFF; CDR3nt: TGTGCCAGCAGTTATGAGGGACAGGGGGCAAATGAGCAGTTCTTC
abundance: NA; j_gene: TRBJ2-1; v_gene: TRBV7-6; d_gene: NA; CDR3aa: CASSPLGGEQFF; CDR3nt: TGTGCCAGCAGCCCTTTGGGGGGTGAGCAGTTCTTC
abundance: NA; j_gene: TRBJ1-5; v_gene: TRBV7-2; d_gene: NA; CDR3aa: CASSLVGGLGTSNQPQHF; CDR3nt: TGTGCCAGCAGCTTAGTAGGGGGACTCGGGACTAGCAATCAGCCCCAGCATTTT
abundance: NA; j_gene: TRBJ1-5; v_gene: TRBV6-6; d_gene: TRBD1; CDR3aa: CASTQSGTGLQPQHF; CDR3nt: TGTGCCAGCACCCAATCCGGGACAGGGCTTCAGCCCCAGCATTTT
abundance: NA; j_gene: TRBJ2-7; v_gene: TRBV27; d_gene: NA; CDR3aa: CASKGEGMYEQYF; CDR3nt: TGTGCCAGCAAGGGGGAGGGAATGTACGAGCAGTACTTC
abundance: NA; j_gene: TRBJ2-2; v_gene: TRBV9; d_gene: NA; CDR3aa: CASSPSFGGSGELFF; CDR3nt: TGTGCCAGCAGCCCCAGTTTTGGAGGGTCCGGGGAGCTGTTTTTT
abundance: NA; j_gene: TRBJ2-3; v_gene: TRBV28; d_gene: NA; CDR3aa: CASREADTQYF; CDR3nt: TGTGCCAGCAGAGAAGCAGATACGCAGTATTTT
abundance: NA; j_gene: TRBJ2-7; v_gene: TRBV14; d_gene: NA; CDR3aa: CASSQRRYEQYF; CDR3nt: TGTGCCAGCAGCCAAAGGAGGTACGAGCAGTACTTC
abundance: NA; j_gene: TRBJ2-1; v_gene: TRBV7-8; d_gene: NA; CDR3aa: CASSSVFARDYNEQFF; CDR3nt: TGTGCCAGCAGCTCAGTATTCGCGAGAGACTACAATGAGCAGTTCTTC
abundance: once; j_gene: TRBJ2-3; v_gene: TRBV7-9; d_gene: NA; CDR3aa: CAASRGAADTQYF; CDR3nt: TGTGCCGCCTCCCGAGGGGCCGCAGATACGCAGTATTTT
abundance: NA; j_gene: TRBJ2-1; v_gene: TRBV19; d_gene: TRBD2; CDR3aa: CASSVRLAGGPYNEQFF; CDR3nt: TGTGCCAGTAGTGTACGACTAGCGGGAGGTCCCTACAATGAGCAGTTCTTC